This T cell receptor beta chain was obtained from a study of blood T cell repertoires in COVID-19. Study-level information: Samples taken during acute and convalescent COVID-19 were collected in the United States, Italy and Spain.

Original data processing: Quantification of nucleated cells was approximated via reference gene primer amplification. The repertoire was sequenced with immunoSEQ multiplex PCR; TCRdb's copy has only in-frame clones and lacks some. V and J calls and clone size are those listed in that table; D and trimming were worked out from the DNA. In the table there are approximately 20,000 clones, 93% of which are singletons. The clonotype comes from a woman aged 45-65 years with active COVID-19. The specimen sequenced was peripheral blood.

CDR3 amino acids: CASSVGLGLAGEQFF. In DNA, the CDR3 is TGTGCCAGTAGTGTGGGTCTGGGACTAGCCGGTGAGCAGTTCTTC. The V gene is TRBV19, the J gene TRBJ2-1, with TRBD2 identical over 9 bases. Per the germline V gene, CDR1 is LNHDA and CDR2 is SQIVND (reference sequence). This CDR3 is 15 amino acids long. Trimming at V came to 5 bases and at J to 9 bases, leaving 11 bases not matched to a gene.